At least ten counts were recorded for the clone carrying this T cell receptor beta chain. Its antigen is undetermined. A single record per CDR3 protein comes from TCRdb applying MiXCR to the 5' RACE reads. The table shows about 69,000 distinct CDR3 sequences, with approximately 14% occurring only once. Trimming pared 4 bases from V and 4 bases from J, leaving 12 bases between. CDR3 size: 14 residues. The germline V gene encodes CDR1 KGHDR and CDR2 SFDVKD. This specimen belongs to a study of early T cells in non-severe SARS-CoV-2 infection. Overall study findings and caveats: A preference for anti-spike CD8 responses marked VDJdb matching, which missed private and CD4 specificities.

The J gene is TRBJ2-5, the V gene TRBV24-1, with D uncertain. The TCR was taken from an adult who was a healthcare worker with PCR-confirmed SARS-CoV-2 infection or an uninfected control (not recorded which). The sequenced material came from whole blood. The CDR3 region has the DNA TGTGCCACCAGTGACTCCGACATCTCAGAGACCCAGTACTTC. It is translated as CATSDSDISETQYF.